One and the same sample provided the 8 T cell receptor beta chains below, sequenced in a study of response to subunit inactivated influenza vaccine. TCRdb recomputed calls from the RT-PCR reads with MiXCR, one row per CDR3 protein. The table shows about 830,000 distinct CDR3 sequences, with around 18% occurring only once. The sample consisted of PBMCs from blood, taken 4 to 6 days after vaccination. The receptors shown here come from a man aged 45 to 65 who received an inactivated influenza vaccine.

A few counts support this clonotype. The rearrangement links TRBV7-2 to TRBJ2-5; the match to TRBD1 covers 8 bases. In germline, CDR1 is SGHTA, CDR2 FQGNSA. The CDR3 spans 17 residues. The V segment lost 7 bases and the J segment 3 bases; nucleotides outside the gene matches: 16. The chain's CDR3 is CASTKSPGQAKKETQYF. The CDR3 coding sequence is TGTGCCAGCACAAAATCCCCGGGACAGGCCAAAAAAGAGACCCAGTACTTC.

This clonotype was seen a handful of times. The chain links TRBV5-5 to TRBJ2-3; D gene uncertain. The CDR3 loop spans 14 amino acids. The V gene's germline CDR1 is SGHKS and CDR2 YYEKEE (reference sequence). V gave up 3 bases and J gave up 2 bases, with 10 bases separating them. CDR3 in amino acids: CASSYSAITDTQYF. The CDR3 DNA reads as TGTGCCAGCAGCTACTCGGCCATCACAGATACGCAGTATTTT.

This clonotype has a handful of counts. This sequence joins TRBV20-1 and TRBJ2-2; D is unresolved. Germline loops: CDR1 DFQATT, CDR2 SNEGSKA (reference sequence). V was trimmed by 6 bases and J by 5 bases, leaving 13 bases between them. The length of the CDR3 is 13 residues. The CDR3 DNA sequence: TGCAGTGCCCAGGCTCCGCCAACCGGGGAGCTGTTTTTT. This sequence encodes CSAQAPPTGELFF.

This clonotype was recorded many times. The gene calls are TRBV12-3 or TRBV12-4 and TRBJ2-1, with unresolved D. The CDR3 extends over 13 amino acids. V was clipped by 5 bases and J by 7 bases, with 12 bases between them. For the CDR3, the DNA is TGTGCCAGCAGTCCCACGGTCGGAAATGAGCAGTTCTTC. This gives the protein CASSPTVGNEQFF.

V is TRBV27 and J is TRBJ2-2, with TRBD2 matching 7 bases. The V gene end was trimmed by 4 bases and the J gene end by 0 bases; junction bases not matched to a gene: 8. The length of the CDR3 is 17 residues. Germline lookup yields CDR1 MNHEY and CDR2 SMNVEV (reference sequence). The CDR3 here is CASSYMWGGTNTGELFF. The CDR3, as DNA: TGTGCCAGCAGTTATATGTGGGGGGGGACGAACACCGGGGAGCTGTTTTTT.

This chain connects TRBV25-1 to TRBJ1-4; tentative D call: TRBD1 (6 bases). Trimming removed 3 bases from V and 0 bases from J, with 11 bases in between. Germline CDR1 and CDR2: MGHDK and SYGVNS. The CDR3 spans 16 residues. CDR3 DNA: TGTGCCAGCAGTGACCAGGGGCGAACAACTAATGAAAAACTGTTTTTT. This codes for CASSDQGRTTNEKLFF.

This clonotype was observed a few times. The chain joins TRBV7-2 to TRBJ1-6; 8 bases line up with TRBD1. CDR1 SGHTA and CDR2 FQGNSA come from the germline V gene. V lost 0 bases to trimming and J lost 7 bases; unmatched junction nucleotides: 5. There are 16 residues in the CDR3. The CDR3 sequence is CASSLATGVGNSPLHF. As DNA, the CDR3 is TGTGCCAGCAGCTTAGCGACAGGGGTCGGGAATTCACCCCTCCACTTT.

V gene TRBV20-1 combines with J gene TRBJ2-2; the D gene is possibly TRBD1 (5 bases). With 4 bases removed from V and 5 bases from J, the gap between germline ends came to 11 bases. Looked up from germline, CDR1 is DFQATT and CDR2 is SNEGSKA (reference sequence). This CDR3 is 13 amino acids long. The CDR3 region has the DNA TGCAGTGCTACCCCCACAGGAACCGGGGAGCTGTTTTTT. This codes for CSATPTGTGELFF.